The 14 T cell receptor beta chains listed next were all sequenced from one sample in a study of OX40 agonist ivuxolimab in advanced cancers. The library came from the immunoSEQ multiplex PCR assay. TCRdb mirrors the immuneACCESS table, restricted to in-frame sequences. Some clones are absent from its copies; in checked studies, under half trace to an unresolved V gene, and the reason for the others is unknown. For this sample the table gives over 50,000 clones, of which approximately 80% were detected only once. The ten largest account for roughly 5% of the sample. Sequenced material: CD4+ or CD8+ T cells sorted from blood, taken in a trial of the OX40 agonist ivuxolimab. The receptors come from an adult with an advanced solid tumor such as melanoma, head and neck, liver or kidney cancer.

This clone occurred once. This sequence joins TRBV28 and TRBJ2-7, with D tentatively TRBD2 (6 bases). V was pared by 6 bases and J by 4 bases, with 22 bases between. Germline-derived CDR1 and CDR2 are MDHEN and SYDVKM. The length of the CDR3 is 16 residues. CDR3 protein: CASSPIGTSIMYEQYF. The CDR3 DNA is TGTGCCAGCAGCCCAATTGGGACTTCTATCATGTACGAGCAGTACTTC.

The chain carries TRBV19 and TRBJ1-1; D possibly corresponds to TRBD1 (6 bases). This CDR3 is built from 16 residues. In germline, CDR1 is LNHDA, CDR2 SQIVND (reference sequence). Trimming stripped 5 bases from V and 3 bases from J, with 19 bases between. The CDR3 bases are TGTGCCAGTAGTCCTATGGGAGGGGGGCAAGACACTGAAGCTTTCTTT. This translates into CASSPMGGGQDTEAFF.

The chain links TRBV7-9 to TRBJ1-2, with a tentative D call TRBD1 (6 bases). This CDR3 is built from 13 residues. Between the trimmed V and J ends, which lost 4 bases and 2 bases, there was a span of 8 bases. Germline V CDR1 and CDR2: SEHNR, FQNEAQ (reference sequence). In DNA form, the CDR3 reads TGTGCCAGCAGCTCTCAGGGGAACTATGGCTACACCTTC. Protein: CASSSQGNYGYTF.

This clone appeared a single time. The chain couples TRBV7-6 to TRBJ2-7; the D gene is possibly TRBD2 (5 bases). The CDR3 length is 12 residues. Germline V gene lookup returns CDR1 SGHVS and CDR2 FNYEAQ. Trimming cost V 5 bases and J 6 bases, with 11 bases left between them. The CDR3 DNA reads TGTGCCAGCAGCGTGAATGAGGGCGAGCAGTACTTC. The encoded protein is CASSVNEGEQYF. The full variable domain, rest sourced from reference TRBV7-6 and TRBJ2-7, is GAGVSQSPRYKVTKRGQDVALRCDPISGHVSLYWYRQALGQGPEFLTYFNYEAQQDKSGLPNDRFSAERPEGSISTLTIQRTEQRDSAMYRCASSVNEGEQYFGPGTRLTVT.

The V gene is TRBV4-1, the J gene TRBJ2-3; D remains ambiguous. The CDR3 is 15 amino acids. Trimming shortened V by 1 base and J by 1 base, and 9 bases separated the two germline ends. Germline V gives CDR1 MGHRA, CDR2 YSYEKL. CDR3 sequence (DNA): TGCGCCAGCAGCCAAGTAGGTGGGGGCACAGATACGCAGTATTTT. Translation: CASSQVGGGTDTQYF.

The rearrangement uses TRBV10-3 and TRBJ2-7; 13 bases line up with TRBD2. V was pared by 11 bases and J by 1 base, with 14 bases of the junction left unmatched. From germline, CDR1 is ENHRY and CDR2 SYGVKD. The CDR3 has 17 amino acids. The CDR3 spells CAASGTSGELGSYEQYF. For the CDR3, the DNA is TGTGCCGCGTCCGGGACTAGCGGGGAACTGGGGTCCTACGAGCAGTACTTC.

The rearrangement uses TRBV2 and TRBJ2-5, with TRBD2 matching over 8 bases. Losses at the gene ends were 6 bases for V and 4 bases for J; bases not matched to a gene: 7. CDR3 size: 14 residues. The germline V gene has CDR1 SNHLY and CDR2 FYNNEI. The CDR3 protein is CASRATGGRETQYF. The CDR3 region has the DNA TGTGCCAGCAGGGCGACGGGGGGGAGAGAGACCCAGTACTTC.

The chain employs TRBV4-1 and TRBJ1-5; unclear D gene. The V end was cut by 1 base, the J end by 3 bases, with 7 bases between. Germline V lookup: CDR1 MGHRA, CDR2 YSYEKL. There are 14 residues in the CDR3. This CDR3 is CASSQAFDNQPQHF. The CDR3 DNA sequence: TGCGCCAGCAGCCAAGCCTTCGACAATCAGCCCCAGCATTTT.

The V and J genes are TRBV7-9 and TRBJ2-1; D is undetermined. Between the trimmed V and J ends, which lost 3 bases and 2 bases, there was a span of 2 bases. CDR1 is SEHNR, CDR2 FQNEAQ, per germline (reference sequence). The CDR3 contains 12 residues. The CDR3 sequence: CASSFTYNEQFF. In nucleotides, the CDR3 is TGTGCCAGCAGCTTTACCTACAATGAGCAGTTCTTC.

The genes are TRBV5-1 and TRBJ2-7; no clear D. The CDR3 runs to 13 residues. The V gene lost 0 bases and the J gene lost 2 bases, with 6 bases spanning the gap. The germline CDR1 and CDR2 sequences are SGHRS and YFSETQ. The CDR3 reads CASSLDSPYEQYF. The CDR3 DNA reads TGCGCCAGCAGCTTGGACAGCCCCTACGAGCAGTACTTC.

This chain uses TRBV27 with TRBJ2-1; D is tentatively TRBD1 or TRBD2 (5 bases each). Per germline, CDR1 MNHEY and CDR2 SMNVEV (reference sequence). This CDR3 contains 19 residues. The V end was cut by 7 bases, the J end by 6 bases, with 31 bases between. For the CDR3, the DNA is TGTGCCAGCATCTCCTGGGCAGGGCCTACGAGGGGCCGCGGCAATGAGCAGTTCTTC. Protein product: CASISWAGPTRGRGNEQFF.

The rearrangement uses TRBV7-2 and TRBJ1-2; D unresolved. The CDR3 is made up of 16 amino acids. Trimming removed 8 bases from V and 0 bases from J, with 19 bases in between. The germline CDR1 and CDR2 sequences are SGHTA and FQGNSA. CDR3 amino acids: CASRGEVYSTNYGYTF. CDR3 bases: TGTGCCAGCCGCGGGGAGGTGTATTCTACTAACTATGGCTACACCTTC. Variable domain in full (rest from reference TRBV7-2 and TRBJ1-2): GAGVSQSPSNKVTEKGKDVELRCDPISGHTALYWYRQSLGQGLEFLIYFQGNSAPDKSGLPSDRFSAERTGGSVSTLTIQRTQQEDSAVYLCASRGEVYSTNYGYTFGSGTRLTVV.

The rearrangement links TRBV25-1 to TRBJ1-2; a possible D gene is TRBD1 (6 bases). V was cut by 1 base and J by 4 bases, with 13 bases left in between. Germline V lookup: CDR1 MGHDK, CDR2 SYGVNS. The CDR3 spans 15 residues. For the CDR3, the DNA is TGTGCCAGCAGTGAATCGGGGGGCGCGTCCTATGGCTACACCTTC. The encoded protein is CASSESGGASYGYTF.

The J gene is TRBJ1-1, the V gene TRBV9; D may be TRBD1 (6 bases). The CDR3 length is 14 residues. The V gene lost 1 base and the J gene lost 6 bases, with 13 bases spanning the gap. Germline V gene sequence: CDR1 SGDLS, CDR2 YYNGEE. CDR3 sequence (DNA): TGTGCCAGCAGCGTAAATCTAAGGGGGTCTGAAGCTTTCTTT. This gives the protein CASSVNLRGSEAFF. Full variable domain (outside the CDR3, taken from reference TRBV9 and TRBJ1-1): DSGVTQTPKHLITATGQRVTLRCSPRSGDLSVYWYQQSLDQGLQFLIQYYNGEERAKGNILERFSAQQFPDLHSELNLSSLELGDSALYFCASSVNLRGSEAFFGQGTRLTVV.